Listed below are T cell receptor beta chains from one sample, sequenced in a study of blood T cell repertoires in COVID-19. Some clones are missing from TCRdb's copy, which holds only in-frame ones; the method was immunoSEQ multiplex PCR. The table shows about 290,000 clones, with roughly 85% occurring only once. The sample comprised peripheral blood. The receptors were sampled from a woman in her 30s with active or convalescent COVID-19. Both conserved end residues are part of each CDR3. Each record gives: V gene, J gene, D gene, CDR3 length, clone size, CDR3 protein, CDR3 DNA. The D gene is left open where the match is weak. Where a row states a size, it is once, few, many or the class of an expanded clone; other rows omit it.

>TRBV5-1|TRBJ1-4|-|17|-
CASSLEGATRPGEKLFF
TGCGCCAGCAGCTTGGAAGGGGCAACACGTCCGGGTGAAAAACTGTTTTTT
>TRBV6-2/TRBV6-3|TRBJ2-2|-|14|-
CASSYVRYTGELFF
TGTGCCAGCAGTTACGTTAGATACACCGGGGAGCTGTTTTTT
>TRBV18|TRBJ2-3|-|14|-
CASFATGSTNTQYF
TGTGCCAGCTTCGCAACAGGTTCCACGAATACGCAGTATTTT
>TRBV30|TRBJ1-2|-|15|-
CAWSPTARGSDGYTF
TGTGCCTGGAGTCCCACTGCCAGGGGATCGGATGGCTACACCTTC
>TRBV29-1|TRBJ2-7|TRBD1|14|-
CSVGTGGFASEQYF
TGCAGCGTTGGGACAGGGGGCTTTGCGAGCGAGCAGTACTTC
>TRBV5-6|TRBJ1-6|-|15|-
CASSLAQGKNSPLHF
TGTGCCAGCAGCTTGGCACAGGGTAAGAATTCACCCCTCCACTTT
>TRBV7-6|TRBJ1-3|TRBD1|16|-
CASSHGQALSGNTIYF
TGTGCCAGCAGCCATGGACAGGCCCTCTCTGGAAACACCATATATTTT
>TRBV2|TRBJ1-5|-|14|once
CASSEARRDQPQHF
TGTGCCAGCAGTGAAGCGCGCAGGGATCAGCCCCAGCATTTT
>TRBV7-9|TRBJ2-5|-|12|-
CASSFLQETQYF
TGTGCCAGCAGCTTTCTCCAAGAGACCCAGTACTTC
>TRBV4-1|TRBJ1-1|TRBD1|15|-
CASSRGQGADTEAFF
TGCGCCAGCAGCCGCGGACAGGGGGCTGACACTGAAGCTTTCTTT
>TRBV27|TRBJ1-4|-|14|-
CASKRPGQNEKLFF
TGTGCCAGCAAACGACCAGGACAAAATGAAAAACTGTTTTTT
>TRBV4-2|TRBJ2-3|TRBD2|15|-
CASSQALAGVDTQYF
TGTGCCAGCAGCCAAGCACTAGCGGGGGTAGATACGCAGTATTTT
>TRBV29-1|TRBJ1-2|TRBD1|12|-
CSAGTGGYGYTF
TGCAGCGCGGGGACAGGGGGCTATGGCTACACCTTC
>TRBV30|TRBJ1-4|-|16|-
CAWSWGGVATNEKLFF
TGTGCCTGGAGCTGGGGAGGGGTTGCAACTAATGAAAAACTGTTTTTT
>TRBV24-1|TRBJ2-3|TRBD1|18|-
CATSDPTWTGGGTDTQYF
TGTGCCACCAGTGACCCAACATGGACAGGGGGCGGCACAGATACGCAGTATTTT
>TRBV28|TRBJ1-2|-|14|-
CASLQDRRGTGYTF
TGTGCCAGCCTACAGGATAGGCGGGGTACAGGCTACACCTTC
>TRBV11-1|TRBJ1-6|TRBD1|15|-
CASSLRGQGGSPLHF
TGTGCCAGCAGCTTACGTGGACAGGGAGGATCACCCCTCCACTTT
>TRBV6-6|TRBJ1-3|TRBD1|15|-
CASSQQGNSGNTIYF
TGTGCCAGCAGCCAACAGGGGAACTCTGGAAACACCATATATTTT
>TRBV5-4|TRBJ1-1|-|14|-
CASSSGRGRTEAFF
TGTGCCAGCAGCTCGGGTCGTGGTAGAACTGAAGCTTTCTTT
>TRBV4-3|TRBJ1-6|TRBD1|15|-
CASSPDRDRNSPLHF
TGCGCCAGCAGCCCGGACAGGGATCGTAATTCACCCCTCCACTTT
>TRBV7-9|TRBJ2-6|TRBD1|17|-
CASSFTGGVGGANVLTF
TGTGCCAGCAGCTTCACAGGGGGCGTTGGTGGGGCCAACGTCCTGACTTTC
>TRBV7-2|TRBJ1-4|-|15|-
CASSLQQGKGEKLFF
TGTGCCAGCAGCCTACAACAGGGAAAGGGTGAAAAACTGTTTTTT
>TRBV30|TRBJ1-5|-|15|-
CAWNTGTTSNQPQHF
TGTGCCTGGAACACCGGGACTACTAGCAATCAGCCCCAGCATTTT
>TRBV21-1|TRBJ1-6|-|16|-
CASGTKRTVYNSPLHF
TGTGCCAGCGGCACTAAGCGGACAGTGTATAATTCACCCCTCCACTTT
>TRBV9|TRBJ2-7|-|13|-
CASSSGRPYEQYF
TGTGCCAGCAGCTCCGGGAGACCCTACGAGCAGTACTTC
>TRBV2|TRBJ1-6|-|16|-
CASSDWGSPLNSPLHF
TGTGCCAGCAGTGATTGGGGCTCGCCACTTAATTCACCCCTCCACTTT
>TRBV19|TRBJ2-2|TRBD1|16|-
CASPQDRGAVAGELFF
TGTGCCAGTCCACAGGACAGGGGAGCGGTGGCCGGGGAGCTGTTTTTT
>TRBV27|TRBJ2-5|TRBD2|18|-
CASSLWVGGKGNQETQYF
TGTGCCAGCAGTTTATGGGTCGGGGGGAAAGGGAACCAAGAGACCCAGTACTTC
>TRBV30|TRBJ1-2|TRBD1|11|-
CAWYRGHGYTF
TGTGCCTGGTACAGGGGGCATGGCTACACCTTC
>TRBV6-6|TRBJ1-6|-|15|few
CASSYGAVGNSPLHF
TGTGCCAGCAGTTACGGAGCAGTGGGTAATTCACCCCTCCACTTT
>TRBV29-1|TRBJ1-5|-|14|many
CSVADGNSNQPQHF
TGCAGCGTCGCGGACGGGAATAGCAATCAGCCCCAGCATTTT
>TRBV20-1|TRBJ2-1|TRBD2|11|-
CSVGGAIEQFF
TGCAGTGTCGGGGGGGCGATTGAGCAGTTCTTC
>TRBV10-1|TRBJ1-6|-|14|-
CASSEGQGASPLHF
TGCGCCAGCAGTGAGGGGCAGGGTGCTTCACCCCTCCACTTT
>TRBV19|TRBJ2-7|-|14|-
CASSIDRGGIEQYF
TGTGCCAGTAGTATAGACAGGGGAGGGATCGAGCAGTACTTC
>TRBV5-1|TRBJ1-4|-|19|-
CASSLWYGTSEISNEKLFF
TGCGCCAGCAGCTTGTGGTACGGGACATCGGAAATCTCTAATGAAAAACTGTTTTTT
>TRBV19|TRBJ1-2|TRBD1|12|-
CASSPGQGGYTF
TGTGCCAGTAGTCCAGGACAGGGTGGCTACACCTTC
>TRBV5-4|TRBJ2-3|-|16|-
CASSFSSPSSTDTQYF
TGTGCCAGCAGCTTTTCGAGTCCATCTAGCACAGATACGCAGTATTTT
>TRBV5-4|TRBJ1-2|-|15|-
CASSNVGGRVYGYTF
TGTGCCAGCAGCAACGTCGGGGGTCGGGTCTATGGCTACACCTTC
>TRBV3-1/TRBV3-2|TRBJ2-5|-|12|-
CASSQSEGSQYF
TGTGCCAGCAGCCAATCTGAGGGTTCCCAGTACTTC
>TRBV18|TRBJ2-1|-|12|-
CASSASGYEQFF
TGTGCCAGCTCAGCCTCAGGATATGAGCAGTTCTTC